The clone carrying this T cell receptor (beta chain) was observed a few times. Its antigen is not identified. This specimen belongs to a study of T cell responses to AZD1222 COVID-19 vaccine. Sequencing was performed with immunoSEQ multiplex PCR; in TCRdb, only in-frame clones are kept and a portion is missing. The data contain approximately 60,000 clones, 86% of them singletons. Findings of the study overall: CD4 TCRs associated with vaccination spanned spike, dominating at 160-218 and 743-854. White British ancestry dominated among donors, who included more females, and clonal diversity was possibly underestimated. Spike-specific TCR breadth rose after two AZD1222 doses, and depth rose as well. Within unmutated variant regions lay the reported targets of nearly half of spike-specific TCRs.

The CDR3 contains 14 residues. Trimming removed 5 bases from V and 5 bases from J, with 15 bases in between. The germline CDR1 and CDR2 sequences are MDHEN and SYDVKM. The receptor's source is an adult in good health. V and J are TRBV28 and TRBJ1-1; a weak D match, TRBD1 (5 bases). The material was peripheral blood, obtained on day 0 of AZD1222 vaccination. For the CDR3, the DNA is TGTGCCAGCAGTGGGGCCAGGGAAGAAACTGAAGCTTTCTTT. It encodes CASSGAREETEAFF.